Below, 8 T cell receptor beta chains from the same sample are listed, as sequenced in a study of blood T cell repertoires in COVID-19 (TCRdb year 2020). The method was the immunoSEQ multiplex PCR assay. TCRdb re-hosts the immuneACCESS table, in-frame sequences only. Its copies lack some clones; in the studies checked, an unresolved V gene accounts for under half of them, and the cause for the rest is not known. Counted in this sample were about 370,000 clones; 85% to 90% of them appeared once. Roughly 1% of the sample rests with the top ten. The sequenced sample was PBMCs or T cells enriched from blood (not recorded which). These receptors all stem from a man aged 18 to 30 who had recovered from COVID-19.

This sequence joins TRBV9 and TRBJ2-1, with 7 bases identical to TRBD2. J lost 8 bases, V lost 3 bases, and 11 bases had no gene match. CDR1 and CDR2 (germline): SGDLS, YYNGEE. The CDR3 has 15 amino acids. This CDR3 is CASSAYRGGSYEQFF. The CDR3 coding sequence is TGTGCCAGCAGCGCCTACCGCGGGGGATCTTATGAGCAGTTCTTC. Complete variable domain (other parts from reference TRBV9 and TRBJ2-1): DSGVTQTPKHLITATGQRVTLRCSPRSGDLSVYWYQQSLDQGLQFLIQYYNGEERAKGNILERFSAQQFPDLHSELNLSSLELGDSALYFCASSAYRGGSYEQFFGPGTRLTVL.

The CDR3 DNA sequence: TGTGCCATCACCCCCGACATTACTAACTATGGCTACACCTTC. Its translation is CAITPDITNYGYTF. The chain couples TRBV10-3 to TRBJ1-2; D is uncertain. The germline CDR1 and CDR2 sequences are ENHRY and SYGVKD. Trimming removed 7 bases at V and 0 bases at J, with 12 bases between. This CDR3 spans 14 amino acids.

The V and J genes are TRBV30 and TRBJ2-5; 10 bases align to TRBD2. J lost 5 bases, V lost 4 bases, and 7 bases had no gene match. Germline V gene sequence: CDR1 GTSNPN, CDR2 SVGIG (reference sequence). The CDR3 sequence is 14 residues long. In DNA form, the CDR3 reads TGTGCCTGGACAGCGGGAGGGCCTTATGAGACCCAGTACTTC. Translated, it gives CAWTAGGPYETQYF.

This rearrangement joins TRBV13 to TRBJ1-1; no reliable D call. Trimming took 5 bases from V and 6 from J, leaving 13 bases between them. This CDR3 spans 13 amino acids. Per the germline V gene, CDR1 is PRHDT and CDR2 is FYEKMQ (reference sequence). The CDR3, as DNA: TGTGCCAGCAGCCCGGGAATATTCCCTGAAGCTTTCTTT. Encoded protein: CASSPGIFPEAFF.

The CDR3 region is CASSLASNTGELFF. In DNA, the CDR3 is TGTGCCAGCAGCTTAGCCTCGAACACCGGGGAGCTGTTTTTT. J is TRBJ2-2 and V is TRBV7-2; D not certain. From germline, CDR1 is SGHTA and CDR2 FQGNSA. This CDR3 has 14 residues. With 0 bases removed from V and 0 bases from J, the gap between germline ends came to 2 bases.

The chain joins TRBV5-1 to TRBJ1-2; D perhaps matches TRBD1 (6 bases). V was pared by 3 bases and J by 0 bases, with 12 bases between. There are 15 residues in the CDR3. CDR1 is SGHRS and CDR2 is YFSETQ in the germline V gene. Here the CDR3 DNA reads TGCGCCAGCAGCTCCTCTGGACAGACTAACTATGGCTACACCTTC. Protein: CASSSSGQTNYGYTF.

This chain connects TRBV6-1 to TRBJ1-2; D is unclear. Germline V gene lookup returns CDR1 MNHNS and CDR2 SASEGT. The CDR3 contains 13 residues. V shed 6 bases and J shed 0 bases, with 8 bases lying between them. The CDR3 bases are TGTGCCAGCAGCCCCGGGGCTAACTATGGCTACACCTTC. It codes for CASSPGANYGYTF.

The chain carries TRBV29-1 and TRBJ2-1; maybe TRBD2 (5 bases). V dropped 7 bases and J dropped 4 bases, with 5 bases sitting between them. Germline V gives CDR1 SQVTM, CDR2 ANQGSEA. The CDR3 runs 10 residues. This chain's CDR3 is CSGLYNEQFF. The CDR3 DNA reads TGCAGCGGACTATACAATGAGCAGTTCTTC.